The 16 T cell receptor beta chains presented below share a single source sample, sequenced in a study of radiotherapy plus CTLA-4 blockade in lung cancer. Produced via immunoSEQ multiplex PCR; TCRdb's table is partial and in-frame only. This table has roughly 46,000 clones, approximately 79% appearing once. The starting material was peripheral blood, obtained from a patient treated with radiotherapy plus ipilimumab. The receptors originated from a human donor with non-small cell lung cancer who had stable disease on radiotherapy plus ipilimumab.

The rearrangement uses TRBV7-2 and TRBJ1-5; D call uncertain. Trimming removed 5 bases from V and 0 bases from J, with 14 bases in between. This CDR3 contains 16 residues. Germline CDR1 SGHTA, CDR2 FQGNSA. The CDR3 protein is CASSVISRYSNQPQHF. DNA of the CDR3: TGTGCCAGCAGCGTGATTTCACGTTATAGCAATCAGCCCCAGCATTTT.

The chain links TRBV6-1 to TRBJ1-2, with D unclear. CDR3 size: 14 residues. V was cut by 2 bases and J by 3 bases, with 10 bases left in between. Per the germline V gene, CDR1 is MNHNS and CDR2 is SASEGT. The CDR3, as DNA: TGTGCCAGCAGTGAATCTCAGGCTTACTATGGCTACACCTTC. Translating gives CASSESQAYYGYTF.

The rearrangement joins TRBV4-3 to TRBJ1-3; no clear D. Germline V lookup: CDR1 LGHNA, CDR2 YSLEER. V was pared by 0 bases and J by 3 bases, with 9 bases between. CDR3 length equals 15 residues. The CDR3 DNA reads TGCGCCAGCAGCCAAGATCCGGGCTTTGGAAACACCATATATTTT. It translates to CASSQDPGFGNTIYF.

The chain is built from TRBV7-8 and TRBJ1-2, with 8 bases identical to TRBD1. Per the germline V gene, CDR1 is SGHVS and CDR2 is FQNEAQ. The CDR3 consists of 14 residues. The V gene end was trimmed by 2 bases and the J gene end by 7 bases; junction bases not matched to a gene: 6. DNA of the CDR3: TGTGCCAGCAGCTTAAGCCAGGGGGCGGGTGGCTACACCTTC. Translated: CASSLSQGAGGYTF.

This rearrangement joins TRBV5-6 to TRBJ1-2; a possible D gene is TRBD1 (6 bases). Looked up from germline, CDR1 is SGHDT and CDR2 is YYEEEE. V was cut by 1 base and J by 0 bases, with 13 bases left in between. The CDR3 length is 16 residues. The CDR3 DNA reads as TGTGCCAGCAGCTTGTTGTCCAGGGGATCTAACTATGGCTACACCTTC. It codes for CASSLLSRGSNYGYTF.

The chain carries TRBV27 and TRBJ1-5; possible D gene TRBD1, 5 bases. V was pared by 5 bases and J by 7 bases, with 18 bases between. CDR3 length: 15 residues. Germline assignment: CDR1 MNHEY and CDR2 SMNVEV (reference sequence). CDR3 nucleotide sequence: TGTGCCAGCAGTAGGCGCCCAGGGATGGGACAGCCCCAGCATTTT. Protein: CASSRRPGMGQPQHF.

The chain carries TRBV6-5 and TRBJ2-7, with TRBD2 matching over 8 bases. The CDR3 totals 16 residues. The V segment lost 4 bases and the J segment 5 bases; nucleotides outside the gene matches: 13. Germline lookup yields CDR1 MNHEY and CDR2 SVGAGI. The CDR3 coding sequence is TGTGCCAGCAGTTTGGGTGGGGGGGCGGGGGGTGACGAGCAGTACTTC. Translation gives CASSLGGGAGGDEQYF.

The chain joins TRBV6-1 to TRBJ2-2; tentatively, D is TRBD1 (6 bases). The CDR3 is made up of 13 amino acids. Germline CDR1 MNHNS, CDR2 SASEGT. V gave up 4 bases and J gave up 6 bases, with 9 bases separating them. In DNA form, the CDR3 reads TGTGCCAGCAGTGCCACAGGGTCCGGGGAGCTGTTTTTT. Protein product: CASSATGSGELFF.

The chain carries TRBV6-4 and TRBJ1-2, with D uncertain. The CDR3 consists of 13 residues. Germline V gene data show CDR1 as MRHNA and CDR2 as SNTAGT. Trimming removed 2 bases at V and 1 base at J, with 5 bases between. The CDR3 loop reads CASSDGLNYGYTF. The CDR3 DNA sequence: TGTGCCAGCAGTGACGGCCTTAACTATGGCTACACCTTC.

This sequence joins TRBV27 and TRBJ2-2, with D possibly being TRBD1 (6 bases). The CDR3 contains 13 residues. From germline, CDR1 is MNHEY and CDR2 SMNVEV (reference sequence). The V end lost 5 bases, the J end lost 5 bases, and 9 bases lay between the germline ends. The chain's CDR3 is CASSHRETGELFF. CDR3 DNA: TGTGCCAGCAGTCACAGGGAAACCGGGGAGCTGTTTTTT.

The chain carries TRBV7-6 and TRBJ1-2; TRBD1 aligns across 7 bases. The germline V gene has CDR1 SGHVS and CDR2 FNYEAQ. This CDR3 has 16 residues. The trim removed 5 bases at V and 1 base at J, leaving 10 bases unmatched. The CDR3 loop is CASSTGQVGGNYGYTF. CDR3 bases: TGTGCCAGCAGCACCGGACAGGTCGGGGGTAACTATGGCTACACCTTC.

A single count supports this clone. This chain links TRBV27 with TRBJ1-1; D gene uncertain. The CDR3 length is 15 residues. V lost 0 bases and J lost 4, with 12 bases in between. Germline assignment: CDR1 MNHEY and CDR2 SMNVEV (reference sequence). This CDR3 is CASSLSPGSRTEAFF. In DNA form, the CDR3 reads TGTGCCAGCAGTTTATCGCCGGGATCGCGCACTGAAGCTTTCTTT.

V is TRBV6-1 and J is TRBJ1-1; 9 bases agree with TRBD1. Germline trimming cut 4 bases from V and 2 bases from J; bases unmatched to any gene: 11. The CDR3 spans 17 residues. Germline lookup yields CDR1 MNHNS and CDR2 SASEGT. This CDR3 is CASSGSNRGRGNTEAFF. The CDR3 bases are TGTGCCAGCAGTGGTTCAAACAGGGGGCGCGGAAACACTGAAGCTTTCTTT.

The CDR3 DNA follows: TGTGCCAGCAGTGACTCTCCTAGCGGGGCGGAGACCCAGTACTTC. Its translation: CASSDSPSGAETQYF. The V call is TRBV6-4, the J call TRBJ2-5, with TRBD2 identical over 9 bases. CDR1 is MRHNA and CDR2 is SNTAGT in the germline V gene. V was pared by 0 bases and J by 5 bases, with 4 bases of the junction left unmatched. The CDR3 covers 15 residues.

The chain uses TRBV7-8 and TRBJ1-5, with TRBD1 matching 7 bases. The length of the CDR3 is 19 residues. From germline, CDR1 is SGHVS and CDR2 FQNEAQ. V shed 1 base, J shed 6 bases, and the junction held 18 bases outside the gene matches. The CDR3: CASSLDVFYVTGEIQPQHF. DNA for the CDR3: TGTGCCAGCAGCTTAGATGTCTTCTATGTTACAGGGGAGATTCAGCCCCAGCATTTT.

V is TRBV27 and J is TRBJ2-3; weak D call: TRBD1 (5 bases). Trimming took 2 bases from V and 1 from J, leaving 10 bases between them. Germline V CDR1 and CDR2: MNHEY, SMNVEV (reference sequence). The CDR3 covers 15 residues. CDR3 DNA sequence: TGTGCCAGCAGTTTAGGGGCGACCCGCACAGATACGCAGTATTTT. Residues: CASSLGATRTDTQYF.